Listed below are T cell receptor beta chains from one sample, sequenced in a study of identical twins. TCRdb ran MiXCR on the 5' RACE reads and lists one entry per CDR3 protein. The sample shows under 300,000 distinct CDR3 sequences, about 8.9% of them seen only once. A further study also used this sample, focusing on yellow fever vaccine responses in identical twins.

Material for sequencing was CD8+ T cells sorted from blood. The receptors shown here come from a woman aged 18-30 years in good health. CDR3s include the opening cysteine and the closing phenylalanine or tryptophan. The D gene is left open where the match is weak. Clone size is stated in some rows and not others, as once, few, many or a class when expanded.

NA NA TRBJ2-7 TRBV5-5 CASSLEGILEQYF TGTGCCAGCAGCTTGGAGGGCATCCTCGAGCAGTACTTC
NA NA TRBJ1-1 TRBV3-1 CASSRWPGDDEAFF TGTGCCAGCAGCCGTTGGCCCGGGGATGATGAAGCTTTCTTT
NA many TRBJ2-3 TRBV4-1 CASSQVGDTQYF TGCGCCAGCAGCCAAGTTGGGGATACGCAGTATTTT
NA few TRBJ2-1 TRBV4-1 CASSQATGPPADEQFF TGCGCCAGCAGCCAAGCTACGGGACCCCCTGCGGATGAGCAGTTCTTC
TRBD1 NA TRBJ2-7 TRBV29-1 CSVEGYRGRYEQYF TGCAGCGTTGAAGGGTACAGGGGTCGGTACGAGCAGTACTTC
TRBD2 NA TRBJ2-1 TRBV7-9 CASFQGLSYNEQFF TGTGCCAGCTTCCAGGGACTATCCTACAATGAGCAGTTCTTC
NA few TRBJ2-1 TRBV5-6 CASSLRGASYNEQFF TGTGCCAGCAGCTTGCGGGGGGCCTCCTACAATGAGCAGTTCTTC
TRBD1 few TRBJ2-5 TRBV7-9 CASSGWTGIYGTQYF TGTGCCAGCAGCGGATGGACAGGGATTTACGGGACCCAGTACTTC
NA many TRBJ2-7 TRBV4-2 CASSPGIIYEQYF TGTGCCAGCAGCCCTGGAATTATCTACGAGCAGTACTTC
TRBD2 few TRBJ2-2 TRBV4-3 CASSQDASGNTGELFF TGCGCCAGCAGCCAAGATGCTAGCGGGAACACCGGGGAGCTGTTTTTT
NA NA TRBJ2-7 TRBV3-1 CASSPPGAGTYEQYF TGTGCCAGCAGCCCCCCAGGTGCGGGGACCTACGAGCAGTACTTC
TRBD2 NA TRBJ2-1 TRBV29-1 CSGGLAGVGNEQFF TGCAGCGGGGGACTAGCGGGAGTCGGAAATGAGCAGTTCTTC
NA few TRBJ2-1 TRBV29-1 CSVEDRAGEQFF TGCAGCGTTGAAGATCGGGCGGGTGAGCAGTTCTTC
NA NA TRBJ2-1 TRBV24-1 CATSELGEQFF TGTGCCACCAGCGAATTGGGTGAGCAGTTCTTC
NA NA TRBJ2-7 TRBV6-1 CASAPGQTYEQYF TGTGCCAGTGCTCCGGGACAAACCTACGAGCAGTACTTC
NA few TRBJ1-5 TRBV6-2/TRBV6-3 CASSQTEYSNQPQHF TGTGCCAGCAGTCAGACAGAATATAGCAATCAGCCCCAGCATTTT
NA NA TRBJ2-3 TRBV11-2 CASSTRPAPDTQYF TGTGCCAGCAGCACCAGACCGGCCCCAGATACGCAGTATTTT
TRBD2 NA TRBJ2-5 TRBV28 CASSSPRQRGGDKTQYF TGTGCCAGCAGTTCCCCTAGACAGCGGGGGGGTGATAAGACCCAGTACTTC
NA few TRBJ2-7 TRBV20-1 CSARATASYEQYF TGCAGTGCTAGAGCGACAGCCTCCTACGAGCAGTACTTC
NA many TRBJ1-3 TRBV7-3 CASSRLPGNTIYF TGTGCCAGCAGCCGCCTCCCTGGAAACACCATATATTTT
NA many TRBJ2-4 TRBV5-1 CASSGGVKDIQYF TGCGCCAGCAGCGGCGGGGTAAAGGACATTCAGTACTTC
TRBD2 few TRBJ2-7 TRBV15 CATSRDWEGSEQYF TGTGCCACCAGCAGAGATTGGGAGGGTTCCGAGCAGTACTTC